The text below deals with one T cell receptor beta chain. The data stem from a study of blood T cell repertoires in COVID-19. Across the whole study: Both acute and convalescent COVID-19 samples were obtained from the United States, Italy and Spain. PBMCs, B-cell-depleted T cells, or T cells were the source of the cDNA or gDNA that made up the material.

After removal of 7 bases from V and 3 bases from J, the junction contained 10 bases not matched to a gene. This CDR3 has 15 residues. The germline V gene has CDR1 MDHEN and CDR2 SYDVKM. TCRdb's copy holds only in-frame clones and misses some; the assay was immunoSEQ multiplex PCR. The table includes under 350,000 clones, around four fifths detected once. This sequence joins TRBV28 and TRBJ1-1; 8 bases map to TRBD1. The sample consisted of peripheral blood. The receptor was isolated from a man aged 55-75 years who had recovered from COVID-19. For the CDR3, the DNA is TGTGCCAGCAAGTCAGGGGGCGGGGTATACACTGAAGCTTTCTTT. It codes for CASKSGGGVYTEAFF. Based on the CDR3 plus reference TRBV28 and TRBJ1-1, the full variable domain is DVKVTQSSRYLVKRTGEKVFLECVQDMDHENMFWYRQDPGLGLRLIYFSYDVKMKEKGDIPEGYSVSREKKERFSLILESASTNQTSMYLCASKSGGGVYTEAFFGQGTRLTVV.